These 25 T cell receptor beta chains were all obtained from the same sample, sequenced in a study of siplizumab effects on memory and regulatory T cells. The protocol was immunoSEQ multiplex PCR, while the TCRdb copy is restricted to in-frame clones and leaves out a portion. The table lists 70,000 or so clones, roughly 89% of them singletons, with roughly 28% in the top ten. Input material: CD8+ T cells sorted from blood. The receptors shown here come from a human donor in good health.

This chain uses TRBV14 with TRBJ1-1; the match to TRBD1 covers 7 bases. CDR1 is SGHDN and CDR2 is FVKESK in the germline V gene. With V trimmed by 5 bases and J by 0 bases, 6 bases remained unmatched. This CDR3 comprises 15 residues. CDR3 amino acids: CASSNRGGVNTEAFF. The DNA of the CDR3 is TGTGCCAGCAGCAACCGAGGGGGCGTGAACACTGAAGCTTTCTTT.

In its sample, this clone was seen once. The chain combines TRBV29-1 with TRBJ2-5, with D perhaps matching TRBD2 (5 bases). This CDR3 has 14 amino acids. V shed 7 bases and J shed 5 bases, with 20 bases lying between them. Germline V lookup: CDR1 SQVTM, CDR2 ANQGSEA. Written as DNA, the CDR3 is TGCAGCGCTCTTATTAGCGCGGGCTGGGAGACCCAGTACTTC. This codes for CSALISAGWETQYF.

This clone appeared a single time. J is TRBJ2-7 and V is TRBV7-8; 10 bases map to TRBD2. CDR1 is SGHVS and CDR2 is FQNEAQ in the germline V gene. V lost 2 bases, J lost 2 bases, and 6 bases stayed unmatched. The CDR3 runs to 16 residues. CDR3 nucleotide sequence: TGTGCCAGCAGCTTAAGCGGGCTAGCGGGAGCCTACGAGCAGTACTTC. Its translation is CASSLSGLAGAYEQYF.

The V gene is TRBV27, the J gene TRBJ1-1; the match to TRBD1 covers 9 bases. Germline V CDR1 and CDR2: MNHEY, SMNVEV (reference sequence). The CDR3 sequence is 16 residues long. The ends lost 5 bases at V and 0 bases at J; junction bases unmatched: 7. The chain's CDR3 is CASSPGTGIMNTEAFF. As DNA, the CDR3 is TGTGCCAGCAGTCCGGGGACAGGGATTATGAACACTGAAGCTTTCTTT.

This clone was detected only once. The chain carries TRBV5-1 and TRBJ2-3; D perhaps matches TRBD1 (5 bases). CDR3 size: 15 residues. V was shortened by 0 bases and J by 2 bases, with 10 bases between the two germline ends. Germline lookup yields CDR1 SGHRS and CDR2 YFSETQ. The CDR3 DNA is TGCGCCAGCAGCTTGGTTGTAGGGGCCACAGATACGCAGTATTTT. Amino acids: CASSLVVGATDTQYF.

For the CDR3, the DNA is TGTGCCAGCAGCGAGGGACTCCGTAATGAGCAGTTCTTC. It specifies CASSEGLRNEQFF. The rearrangement uses TRBV7-9 and TRBJ2-1, with a weak D call TRBD2 (6 bases). V was clipped by 5 bases and J by 7 bases, with 12 bases between them. The germline gives CDR1 SEHNR, CDR2 FQNEAQ (reference sequence). The CDR3 has 13 amino acids.

The chain couples TRBV5-1 to TRBJ2-5; D gene ambiguous. The length of the CDR3 is 13 residues. V was shortened by 0 bases and J by 5 bases, with 8 bases between the two germline ends. Germline-derived CDR1 and CDR2 are SGHRS and YFSETQ. The CDR3 DNA follows: TGCGCCAGCAGCTTGGATGGCGCGGAGACCCAGTACTTC. Protein: CASSLDGAETQYF.

This chain connects TRBV4-1 to TRBJ2-7; no clear D. V lost 5 bases and J lost 0, with 8 bases in between. Looked up from germline, CDR1 is MGHRA and CDR2 is YSYEKL. The CDR3 totals 13 residues. CDR3 in amino acids: CASSSQPSYEQYF. The CDR3, as DNA: TGCGCCAGCAGCTCTCAGCCCTCCTACGAGCAGTACTTC.

This rearrangement joins TRBV9 to TRBJ2-7, with 14 bases aligning to TRBD2. Germline trimming cut 4 bases from V and 6 bases from J; bases unmatched to any gene: 9. The length of the CDR3 is 16 residues. CDR1 is SGDLS, CDR2 YYNGEE, per germline. CDR3 sequence: CASSPGTSGRSAEQYF. CDR3 DNA sequence: TGTGCCAGCAGCCCCGGGACTAGCGGGAGATCGGCCGAGCAGTACTTC.

V gene TRBV5-4 combines with J gene TRBJ2-7; 8 bases match TRBD1. This CDR3 has 13 amino acids. Germline CDR1 and CDR2: SGHNT and YYREEE (reference sequence). V shed 4 bases, J shed 7 bases, and the junction held 7 bases outside the gene matches. DNA of the CDR3: TGTGCCAGCAGCACCGACAGGGGTGAGGAGCAGTACTTC. It codes for CASSTDRGEEQYF.

Concerning this clone: Distinct nucleotide sequences in the sample also encode this CDR3. This chain uses TRBV7-9 with TRBJ2-7; TRBD1 might be the D (6 bases). CDR3 length equals 13 residues. V lost 0 bases, J lost 3 bases, and 6 bases lay in between. In germline, CDR1 is SEHNR, CDR2 FQNEAQ (reference sequence). The CDR3 DNA reads TGTGCCAGCAGCTTAGCAGGGGGCTACGAGCAGTACTTC. It yields the protein CASSLAGGYEQYF.

The chain has TRBV4-1 and TRBJ2-7; 7 bases align to TRBD1. The CDR3 covers 15 residues. Germline V gives CDR1 MGHRA, CDR2 YSYEKL. Losses at the gene ends were 4 bases for V and 0 bases for J; bases not matched to a gene: 6. This CDR3 reads CASSRQGSSSYEQYF. The CDR3 bases are TGCGCCAGCAGCCGACAGGGATCGAGCTCCTACGAGCAGTACTTC.

The V call is TRBV4-1, the J call TRBJ1-5; D perhaps matches TRBD1 (6 bases). Per the germline V gene, CDR1 is MGHRA and CDR2 is YSYEKL. This CDR3 spans 16 amino acids. V was shortened by 2 bases and J by 4 bases, with 15 bases between the two germline ends. The CDR3 nucleotides are TGCGCCAGCAGCCAATCAGCCGGGACACAGAATCAGCCCCAGCATTTT. Its protein product is CASSQSAGTQNQPQHF.

The chain links TRBV29-1 to TRBJ2-7, with 9 bases identical to TRBD1. V lost 0 bases and J lost 0; bases outside the gene matches: 6. Looked up from germline, CDR1 is SQVTM and CDR2 is ANQGSEA. This CDR3 comprises 16 residues. The CDR3 DNA reads TGCAGCGTTGAAGAGGTGGGGACAGGGACCTCCTACGAGCAGTACTTC. This encodes CSVEEVGTGTSYEQYF.

The V call is TRBV5-4, the J call TRBJ2-1, with unresolved D. The ends were cut back, 0 bases at V and 5 bases at J, with 3 bases in the middle. Germline assignment: CDR1 SGHNT and CDR2 YYREEE (reference sequence). The CDR3 spans 12 residues. CDR3 nucleotides: TGTGCCAGCAGCTTGGTAAACAATGAGCAGTTCTTC. As protein: CASSLVNNEQFF.

This chain links TRBV6-1 with TRBJ2-1; D gene ambiguous. V was cut by 5 bases and J by 4 bases, with 9 bases left in between. The CDR3 runs 13 residues. In germline, CDR1 is MNHNS, CDR2 SASEGT. In nucleotides, the CDR3 is TGTGCCAGCAGTTCCGACTCATACAATGAGCAGTTCTTC. Its protein product is CASSSDSYNEQFF.

The rearrangement joins TRBV5-1 to TRBJ2-7; TRBD1 aligns across 7 bases. CDR1 SGHRS and CDR2 YFSETQ come from the germline V gene. The trim removed 3 bases at V and 5 bases at J, leaving 8 bases unmatched. The CDR3 runs 14 residues. For the CDR3, the DNA is TGCGCCAGCAGCTACGGGACAGTCCAAAACGAGCAGTACTTC. The encoded protein is CASSYGTVQNEQYF. The full variable domain, its missing parts supplied by reference TRBV5-1 and TRBJ2-7, is KAGVTQTPRYLIKTRGQQVTLSCSPISGHRSVSWYQQTPGQGLQFLFEYFSETQRNKGNFPGRFSGRQFSNSRSEMNVSTLELGDSALYLCASSYGTVQNEQYFGPGTRLTVT.

CDR3 bases: TGTGCCAGCTCCGGGGGGACCTCGCCCTACAATGAGCAGTTCTTC. Translating gives CASSGGTSPYNEQFF. The V call is TRBV14, the J call TRBJ2-1, with TRBD2 identical over 7 bases. Germline CDR1 reads SGHDN; CDR2 reads FVKESK. CDR3 length equals 15 residues. Losses at the gene ends were 8 bases for V and 2 bases for J; bases not matched to a gene: 9.

The chain couples TRBV6-1 to TRBJ2-7; no definite D call. V lost 6 bases and J lost 3, with 9 bases in between. Germline V gives CDR1 MNHNS, CDR2 SASEGT. This CDR3 is 12 amino acids long. The CDR3 loop reads CASSPDNYEQYF. The DNA for the CDR3 is TGTGCCAGCAGCCCAGACAACTACGAGCAGTACTTC.

The chain uses TRBV11-2 and TRBJ2-3, with TRBD2 identical over 8 bases. J lost 0 bases, V lost 1 base, and 3 bases had no gene match. This CDR3 spans 16 amino acids. The germline V gene encodes CDR1 SGHAT and CDR2 FQNNGV. CDR3 sequence (DNA): TGTGCCAGCAGCTTAGTGGCTAGCGGGAGCACAGATACGCAGTATTTT. As protein: CASSLVASGSTDTQYF.

The chain employs TRBV2 and TRBJ2-1; 7 positions agree with TRBD2. Trimming took 4 bases from V and 10 from J; bases not matched to a gene: 16. This CDR3 has 16 amino acids. Germline loops: CDR1 SNHLY, CDR2 FYNNEI. In DNA, the CDR3 is TGTGCCAGCAGTGTAGGTCTAGCGGCCGCGACGGGGGAGCAGTTCTTC. It encodes CASSVGLAAATGEQFF.

The chain joins TRBV13 to TRBJ2-6; 7 bases line up with TRBD1. This CDR3 is 18 amino acids long. The V gene end was trimmed by 5 bases and the J gene end by 1 base; junction bases not matched to a gene: 11. Looked up from germline, CDR1 is PRHDT and CDR2 is FYEKMQ (reference sequence). DNA of the CDR3: TGTGCCAGCAGCGAATGGGACAGTCGAAATTCTGGGGCCAACGTCCTGACTTTC. Translating gives CASSEWDSRNSGANVLTF.

This clone was found once. The chain carries TRBV6-5 and TRBJ2-1; 14 bases agree with TRBD2. This CDR3 has 15 amino acids. CDR1 is MNHEY, CDR2 SVGAGI, per germline. V shed 7 bases, J shed 6 bases, and the junction held 5 bases outside the gene matches. CDR3 residues: CASTQGTSGSNEQFF. CDR3 nucleotide sequence: TGTGCCAGCACCCAGGGGACTAGCGGGAGCAATGAGCAGTTCTTC.

The chain uses TRBV5-6 and TRBJ2-5, with TRBD2 identical over 10 bases. The V gene's germline CDR1 is SGHDT and CDR2 YYEEEE. This CDR3 is built from 17 residues. The V gene end was trimmed by 2 bases and the J gene end by 2 bases; junction bases not matched to a gene: 9. The CDR3 nucleotides read TGTGCCAGCAGCTTCCCTCAGCGGGGGGGCCATCAAGAGACCCAGTACTTC. Translated: CASSFPQRGGHQETQYF.

The chain recombines TRBV11-2 with TRBJ2-7, with 7 bases fitting TRBD1. Germline V gene lookup returns CDR1 SGHAT and CDR2 FQNNGV. Trimming cost V 5 bases and J 4 bases; bases outside gene matches: 5. CDR3 size: 13 residues. CDR3: CASSGTATYEQYF. The CDR3 DNA sequence: TGTGCCAGCAGCGGGACAGCTACATACGAGCAGTACTTC.